The entry that follows covers one T cell receptor (beta chain) sequence. Using immunoSEQ multiplex PCR, the repertoire was profiled, and TCRdb retains in-frame clones only, with some absent. The sample records 140,000 to 150,000 clones, 70% to 90% being singletons. The J segment lost 6 bases and the V segment lost 0 bases, leaving 10 bases of the junction unmatched. CDR1 and CDR2 (germline): GTSNPN, SVGIG (reference sequence). The CDR3 length is 16 residues. These data originate in a study of blood T cell repertoires in COVID-19. On the study more broadly: Italy, Spain and the United States were the sources of the convalescent and acute COVID-19 samples.

Participants, about 18 to 100 years old, spanned around 26 US areas. Which cohort a participant joined came from the clinical history participants gave. The specimen sequenced was PBMCs or T cells enriched from blood (not recorded which). This receptor was taken from a woman in her 30s with acute COVID-19. V usage is TRBV30 and J usage is TRBJ2-2; 7 positions match TRBD2. The CDR3 loop is CAWSVGSFAGAGELFF. The CDR3 DNA is TGTGCCTGGAGTGTAGGGTCTTTTGCGGGGGCCGGGGAGCTGTTTTTT.